This TCR beta chain derives from a study of OX40 agonist ivuxolimab in advanced cancers. Overall study context: Eligibility admitted prior anti-PD-1, anti-PD-L1 or anti-CTLA-4 therapy; roughly 39% had some.

V was cut by 4 bases and J by 13 bases, with 21 bases left in between. The CDR3 loop spans 14 amino acids. CDR1 and CDR2 (germline): SGHRS, YFSETQ. Assay used: immunoSEQ multiplex PCR; TCRdb lists only in-frame clones, some missing. The sample records about 80,000 clones, just under 85% being singletons. The chain uses TRBV5-1 and TRBJ2-1; TRBD2 might be the D (6 bases). This specimen was CD4+ or CD8+ T cells sorted from blood, taken in a trial of the OX40 agonist ivuxolimab. This TCR was sampled from an adult with an advanced solid tumor such as melanoma, head and neck, liver or kidney cancer. The CDR3 loop reads CASSLGRRGESQFF. The CDR3 DNA reads as TGCGCCAGCAGCCTGGGGAGGAGAGGGGAGTCCCAGTTCTTC.